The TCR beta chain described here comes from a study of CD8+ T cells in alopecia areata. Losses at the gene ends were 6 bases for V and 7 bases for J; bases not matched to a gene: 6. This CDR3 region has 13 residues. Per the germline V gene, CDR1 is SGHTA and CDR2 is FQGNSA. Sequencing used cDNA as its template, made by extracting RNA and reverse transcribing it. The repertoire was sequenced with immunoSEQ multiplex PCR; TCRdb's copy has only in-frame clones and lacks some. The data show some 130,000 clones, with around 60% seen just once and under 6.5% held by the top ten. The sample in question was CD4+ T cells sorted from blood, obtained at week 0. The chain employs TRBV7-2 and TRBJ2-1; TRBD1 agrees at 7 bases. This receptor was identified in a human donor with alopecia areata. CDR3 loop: CASSLTGLNEQFF. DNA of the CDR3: TGTGCCAGCAGTCTGACAGGGTTGAATGAGCAGTTCTTC.